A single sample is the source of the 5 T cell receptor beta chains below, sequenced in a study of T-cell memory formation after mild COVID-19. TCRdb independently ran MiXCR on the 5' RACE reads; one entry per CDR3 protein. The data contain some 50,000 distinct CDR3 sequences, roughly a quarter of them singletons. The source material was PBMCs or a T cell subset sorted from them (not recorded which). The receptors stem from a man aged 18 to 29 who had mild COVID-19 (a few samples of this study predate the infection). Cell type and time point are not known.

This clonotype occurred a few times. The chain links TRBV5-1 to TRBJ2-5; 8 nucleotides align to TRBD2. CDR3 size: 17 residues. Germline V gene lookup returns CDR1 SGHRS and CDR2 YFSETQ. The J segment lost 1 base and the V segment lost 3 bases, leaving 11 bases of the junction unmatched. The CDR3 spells CASSYPPSGGSQETQYF. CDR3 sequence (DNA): TGCGCCAGCAGCTACCCCCCCAGCGGGGGATCCCAAGAGACCCAGTACTTC.

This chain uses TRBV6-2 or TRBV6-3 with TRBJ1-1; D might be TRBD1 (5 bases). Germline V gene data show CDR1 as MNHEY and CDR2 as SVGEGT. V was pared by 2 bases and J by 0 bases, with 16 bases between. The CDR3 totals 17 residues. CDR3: CASSYGGVRGMNTEAFF. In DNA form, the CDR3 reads TGTGCCAGCAGTTACGGAGGGGTCCGGGGGATGAACACTGAAGCTTTCTTT.

The CDR3 sequence is CSARDTLGTGALQETQYF. CDR3 sequence (DNA): TGCAGTGCTAGAGATACCCTAGGCACAGGGGCGCTCCAAGAGACCCAGTACTTC. The chain combines TRBV20-1 with TRBJ2-5, with 7 nucleotides matching TRBD1. Germline V gene sequence: CDR1 DFQATT, CDR2 SNEGSKA (reference sequence). CDR3 size: 18 residues. Trimming removed 0 bases from V and 1 base from J; junction bases left unmatched: 14.

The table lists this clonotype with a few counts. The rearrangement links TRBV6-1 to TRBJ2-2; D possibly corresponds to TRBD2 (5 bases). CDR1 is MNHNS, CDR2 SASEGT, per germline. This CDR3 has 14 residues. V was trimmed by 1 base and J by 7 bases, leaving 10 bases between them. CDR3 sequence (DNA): TGTGCCAGCAGTGAAGGTTCTGAGGGCGGGGAGCTGTTTTTT. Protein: CASSEGSEGGELFF.

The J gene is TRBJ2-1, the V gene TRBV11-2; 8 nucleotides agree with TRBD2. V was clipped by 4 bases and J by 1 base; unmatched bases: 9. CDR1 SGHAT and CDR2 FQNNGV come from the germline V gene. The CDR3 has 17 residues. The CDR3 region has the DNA TGTGCCAGCAGCTCCGGCCCGGGACTAGGGTCCTACAATGAGCAGTTCTTC. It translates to CASSSGPGLGSYNEQFF.